A selection of T cell receptor beta chains follows, all from one sample in a study of shared clonotypes between healthy human individuals. Sequencing used immunoSEQ multiplex PCR; TCRdb keeps in-frame clones, though not all of them. The table includes around 720,000 clones, 73% detected once. Source material: memory CD4+ T cells sorted from blood. The receptor source for this set is a woman in her twenties or thirties in good health. Each CDR3 is given with its conserved first and last residue. Each record gives: J gene, V gene, clone size, D gene, CDR3 DNA, CDR3 protein. A D gene is named only where the DNA matches it firmly. Clone size, where shown, is once, few, many, or a class for clones that have expanded.

j_call: TRBJ2-3; v_call: TRBV7-3; clone_size: few; d_call: TRBD2; cdr3_nt: TGTGCCAGCAGCCCTAGCGGTAGCACAGATACGCAGTATTTT; cdr3_aa: CASSPSGSTDTQYF
j_call: TRBJ2-1; v_call: TRBV15; clone_size: NA; d_call: NA; cdr3_nt: TGTGCCACCAGCAGAAAGCGTAGCCCCTACAATGAGCAGTTCTTC; cdr3_aa: CATSRKRSPYNEQFF
j_call: TRBJ1-4; v_call: TRBV5-1; clone_size: NA; d_call: NA; cdr3_nt: TGCGCCAGCAGCAAAACAGGGCCAACTAATGAAAAACTGTTTTTT; cdr3_aa: CASSKTGPTNEKLFF
j_call: TRBJ2-7; v_call: TRBV6-5; clone_size: once; d_call: TRBD1; cdr3_nt: TGTGCCAGCAGGCTTACGGGACAGGGGGTCTACGAGCAGTACTTC; cdr3_aa: CASRLTGQGVYEQYF
j_call: TRBJ1-2; v_call: TRBV19; clone_size: NA; d_call: NA; cdr3_nt: TGTGCCAGTAGTCGGGACAAGCTTTATGGCTACACCTTC; cdr3_aa: CASSRDKLYGYTF
j_call: TRBJ2-3; v_call: TRBV10-1; clone_size: NA; d_call: NA; cdr3_nt: TGCGCCAGCAGTGATATAACGAAGGACTTCTCAGCGGAAACGCAGTATTTT; cdr3_aa: CASSDITKDFSAETQYF
j_call: TRBJ2-2; v_call: TRBV4-2; clone_size: NA; d_call: TRBD2; cdr3_nt: TGTGCCAGCAGCCCCATGGGGACTAGCAGGGCCGGGGAGCTGTTTTTT; cdr3_aa: CASSPMGTSRAGELFF
j_call: TRBJ1-1; v_call: TRBV9; clone_size: NA; d_call: TRBD1; cdr3_nt: TGTGCCAGCAGCGCGACAGGGTTAGGGAACACTGAAGCTTTCTTT; cdr3_aa: CASSATGLGNTEAFF
j_call: TRBJ2-7; v_call: TRBV18; clone_size: NA; d_call: NA; cdr3_nt: TGTGCCAGCTCACCTGGGCTACCCTCCTACGAGCAGTACTTC; cdr3_aa: CASSPGLPSYEQYF
j_call: TRBJ2-7; v_call: TRBV7-2; clone_size: NA; d_call: NA; cdr3_nt: TGTGCCAGCAGCTCGGCGGTTTGGGAGCAGTACTTC; cdr3_aa: CASSSAVWEQYF
j_call: TRBJ1-1; v_call: TRBV6-4; clone_size: few; d_call: NA; cdr3_nt: TGTGCCAGCAGTGAGAGGTCGGACCGAGCTTTCTTT; cdr3_aa: CASSERSDRAFF
j_call: TRBJ2-3; v_call: TRBV2; clone_size: NA; d_call: NA; cdr3_nt: TGTGCCAGCATCCGGGACTCCATGGATACGCAGTATTTT; cdr3_aa: CASIRDSMDTQYF
j_call: TRBJ1-2; v_call: TRBV5-6; clone_size: NA; d_call: NA; cdr3_nt: TGTGCCAGCAGCCGCAAGATGTCTAACTATGGCTACACCTTC; cdr3_aa: CASSRKMSNYGYTF
j_call: TRBJ2-1; v_call: TRBV10-3; clone_size: NA; d_call: TRBD1; cdr3_nt: TGTGCCATCAGTTACAGGGGCCGATACAATGAGCAGTTCTTC; cdr3_aa: CAISYRGRYNEQFF
j_call: TRBJ2-1; v_call: TRBV4-2; clone_size: NA; d_call: TRBD1; cdr3_nt: TGTGCCAGCAGCCAAAAGGGAGACAGGGACTACAATGAGCAGTTCTTC; cdr3_aa: CASSQKGDRDYNEQFF
j_call: TRBJ1-5; v_call: TRBV28; clone_size: NA; d_call: TRBD1; cdr3_nt: TGTGCCAGCAGTTTGGGAGGGGGCGGCAATCAGCCCCAGCATTTT; cdr3_aa: CASSLGGGGNQPQHF
j_call: TRBJ2-2; v_call: TRBV5-4; clone_size: NA; d_call: TRBD1; cdr3_nt: TGTGCCAGCAGCTTGGAGGGGGCGGCCACCGGGGAGCTGTTTTTT; cdr3_aa: CASSLEGAATGELFF